This is a list of T cell receptor beta chains from one sample in a study of response to subunit inactivated influenza vaccine. TCRdb recomputed calls from the RT-PCR reads with MiXCR, one row per CDR3 protein. The sample records 700,000 to 900,000 distinct CDR3 sequences, about 20% being singletons. The sequences come from PBMCs from blood, collected 4 to 6 days after vaccination. The source of these receptors is a man aged 50 to 60 who received an inactivated influenza vaccine. CDR3s include the opening cysteine and the closing phenylalanine or tryptophan. Fields, in order: clone size, J gene, D gene, V gene, CDR3 DNA, CDR3 protein. D genes are given only for firm matches. The size of a clone is reported for some rows only, either as once, few or many, or as a class for expanded clones.

size: NA; J: TRBJ2-2; D: TRBD2; V: TRBV6-5; DNA: TGTGCCAGCAGTAACCTAGCGGGGAACACCGGGGAGCTGTTTTTT; CDR3: CASSNLAGNTGELFF
size: many; J: TRBJ2-3; D: TRBD2; V: TRBV20-1; DNA: TGCAGTGCTAGTGGTATCGGAGCGGGGGACACAGATACGCAGTATTTT; CDR3: CSASGIGAGDTDTQYF
size: NA; J: TRBJ2-2; D: NA; V: TRBV4-1; DNA: TGCGCCAGCAGCCGGCTTTGGGGGGCGAACACCGGGGAGCTGTTTTTT; CDR3: CASSRLWGANTGELFF
size: few; J: TRBJ2-7; D: NA; V: TRBV5-1; DNA: TGCGCCAGCAGCTTGCAGGGTGGGGGCTCCTACGAGCAGTACTTC; CDR3: CASSLQGGGSYEQYF
size: NA; J: TRBJ1-2; D: NA; V: TRBV6-5; DNA: TGTGCCAGCAGTTACCCCGGGAGGCCGCATGGCTACACCTTC; CDR3: CASSYPGRPHGYTF
size: NA; J: TRBJ2-7; D: TRBD2; V: TRBV18; DNA: TGTGCCAGCTCACCTGTTCAAGCGGGGGGGCGAGAGCAGTACTTC; CDR3: CASSPVQAGGREQYF
size: NA; J: TRBJ1-4; D: NA; V: TRBV10-3; DNA: TGTGCCATCAGGCAGGGGTTGGCTAATGAAAAACTGTTTTTT; CDR3: CAIRQGLANEKLFF
size: NA; J: TRBJ2-3; D: NA; V: TRBV5-1; DNA: TGCGCCAGCAGCTTGGCCTTCGGCGAAGATACGCAGTATTTT; CDR3: CASSLAFGEDTQYF
size: NA; J: TRBJ2-5; D: TRBD1; V: TRBV4-1; DNA: TGCGCCAGCAGCCAGTGGACAGGGAAACAAGAGACCCAGTACTTC; CDR3: CASSQWTGKQETQYF
size: few; J: TRBJ2-1; D: NA; V: TRBV4-2; DNA: TGTGCCAGCAGCCAATCCGGGGTGGCGGGCCAATACAATGAGCAGTTCTTC; CDR3: CASSQSGVAGQYNEQFF
size: NA; J: TRBJ1-2; D: NA; V: TRBV7-8; DNA: TGTGCCAGCAGCTTAGCGTTCGTCAGCAGGGCTAACTATGGCTACACCTTC; CDR3: CASSLAFVSRANYGYTF
size: few; J: TRBJ1-1; D: TRBD1; V: TRBV10-3; DNA: TGTGCCACTCACAGGGGATTAGGTACTGAAGCTTTCTTT; CDR3: CATHRGLGTEAFF
size: few; J: TRBJ2-1; D: TRBD2; V: TRBV27; DNA: TGTGCCAGCAGTGCGGGGGGACTCTCCTACAATGAGCAGTTCTTC; CDR3: CASSAGGLSYNEQFF
size: few; J: TRBJ2-1; D: NA; V: TRBV5-1; DNA: TGCGCCAGCAGCGATATGGGACCCTACAATGAGCAGTTCTTC; CDR3: CASSDMGPYNEQFF
size: NA; J: TRBJ2-3; D: TRBD1; V: TRBV10-3; DNA: TGTGCCATCAAGGGACAGGGGGGCACAGATACGCAGTATTTT; CDR3: CAIKGQGGTDTQYF
size: few; J: TRBJ2-1; D: NA; V: TRBV12-3/TRBV12-4; DNA: TGTGCCAGCAGACGGGGGCCATCAGGCAATGAGCAGTTCTTC; CDR3: CASRRGPSGNEQFF
size: few; J: TRBJ2-7; D: NA; V: TRBV28; DNA: TGTGCCAGCATCCCTCTGGGTTCGGAATACGAGCAGTACTTC; CDR3: CASIPLGSEYEQYF
size: many; J: TRBJ2-7; D: NA; V: TRBV12-3/TRBV12-4; DNA: TGTGCCAGCAGTTTAGCGGGAGTGTACTACGAGCAGTACTTC; CDR3: CASSLAGVYYEQYF
size: NA; J: TRBJ2-1; D: TRBD2; V: TRBV12-3/TRBV12-4; DNA: TGTGCCAGCAGTTTAGACGGGGGGGCAATCTACAATGAGCAGTTCTTC; CDR3: CASSLDGGAIYNEQFF
size: NA; J: TRBJ2-1; D: TRBD1; V: TRBV20-1; DNA: TGCAGTGGAAGGGGGCGGAGCTCCTACAATGAGCAGTTCTTC; CDR3: CSGRGRSSYNEQFF
size: NA; J: TRBJ2-7; D: NA; V: TRBV20-1; DNA: TGCAGTGCTAGACCATGGACGCCCACCTACGAGCAGTACTTC; CDR3: CSARPWTPTYEQYF
size: NA; J: TRBJ2-3; D: TRBD2; V: TRBV5-1; DNA: TGCGCCAGCACCCTCCTTGAGAGGTCTAGCGGGAGGGCGGGAGATACGCAGTATTTT; CDR3: CASTLLERSSGRAGDTQYF
size: NA; J: TRBJ1-4; D: NA; V: TRBV6-2/TRBV6-3; DNA: TGTGCCAGCAGTTACGCTTACAGCTCTTGGGAAAAACTGTTTTTT; CDR3: CASSYAYSSWEKLFF
size: NA; J: TRBJ2-5; D: NA; V: TRBV4-1; DNA: TGCGCCAGCAGCCAGATAAGGAGAGAGACCCAGTACTTC; CDR3: CASSQIRRETQYF
size: many; J: TRBJ2-1; D: TRBD2; V: TRBV7-2; DNA: TGTGCCAGCACCCGGGGGGCCGGACTAGCGGGGAACAATGAGCAGTTCTTC; CDR3: CASTRGAGLAGNNEQFF
size: few; J: TRBJ2-7; D: NA; V: TRBV20-1; DNA: TGCAGTGTCCTAACTAGCCGGGACGGATACTACGAGCAGTACTTC; CDR3: CSVLTSRDGYYEQYF
size: NA; J: TRBJ2-1; D: TRBD1; V: TRBV6-1; DNA: TGTGCCAGCAGCCCGGGACAGGGGGGTGGTGAGCAGTTCTTC; CDR3: CASSPGQGGGEQFF
size: NA; J: TRBJ2-7; D: TRBD2; V: TRBV4-2; DNA: TGTGCCAGCAGCCAATCCTTGGGGGGGGACCCTGGCGAGCAGTACTTC; CDR3: CASSQSLGGDPGEQYF
size: NA; J: TRBJ1-5; D: NA; V: TRBV24-1; DNA: TGTGCCACCAGTGAGGCTTGGGGCAATCAGCCCCAGCATTTT; CDR3: CATSEAWGNQPQHF
size: NA; J: TRBJ2-3; D: TRBD2; V: TRBV20-1; DNA: TGCAGTGCTAGGGGAGGGGCTAGCGGAGTCACAGATACGCAGTATTTT; CDR3: CSARGGASGVTDTQYF
size: few; J: TRBJ2-3; D: NA; V: TRBV7-6; DNA: TGTGCCAGCAGCTCGCTGGGGGACCATAGAGATACGCAGTATTTT; CDR3: CASSSLGDHRDTQYF
size: NA; J: TRBJ2-7; D: NA; V: TRBV2; DNA: TGTGCCAGCAGTACGGTAGCGGACCACTACGAGCAGTACTTC; CDR3: CASSTVADHYEQYF
size: NA; J: TRBJ2-3; D: TRBD2; V: TRBV18; DNA: TGTGCCAGCTCAGGAAACGGACTAGCGGGAGGAACAGATACGCAGTATTTT; CDR3: CASSGNGLAGGTDTQYF
size: few; J: TRBJ2-7; D: TRBD1; V: TRBV20-1; DNA: TGCAGTGCTAGTCACCCCTTGACAGGGCCGAAGGAGCAGTACTTC; CDR3: CSASHPLTGPKEQYF
size: NA; J: TRBJ2-5; D: NA; V: TRBV28; DNA: TGTGCCAGCAGTATGGGGGGTAGGGAGACCCAGTACTTC; CDR3: CASSMGGRETQYF
size: NA; J: TRBJ2-2; D: NA; V: TRBV29-1; DNA: TGCAGCGTTACCCAGAAGAGTTCCGGGGAGCTGTTTTTT; CDR3: CSVTQKSSGELFF
size: few; J: TRBJ1-1; D: NA; V: TRBV7-2; DNA: TGTGCCAGCAGAGAACAGGGAAACACTGAAGCTTTCTTT; CDR3: CASREQGNTEAFF
size: NA; J: TRBJ2-7; D: NA; V: TRBV6-2/TRBV6-3; DNA: TGTGCCAGCAGGCTCAGAAACGAGCAGTACTTC; CDR3: CASRLRNEQYF
size: NA; J: TRBJ2-5; D: TRBD2; V: TRBV5-5; DNA: TGTGCCAGCAGCTCCCCGGGGGTAGCGGGGGGTGTGGAGACCCAGTACTTC; CDR3: CASSSPGVAGGVETQYF
size: NA; J: TRBJ1-1; D: TRBD1; V: TRBV29-1; DNA: TGCAGCGTTGTGGGGACAGGGAAGGCGACTGAAGCTTTCTTT; CDR3: CSVVGTGKATEAFF
size: many; J: TRBJ1-5; D: NA; V: TRBV5-6; DNA: TGTGCCAGCAGCTCTAAGACAGACAATCAGCCCCAGCATTTT; CDR3: CASSSKTDNQPQHF
size: few; J: TRBJ1-5; D: NA; V: TRBV11-2; DNA: TGTGCCAGCAGCCTAGAGCATCGACAGCCCCAGCATTTT; CDR3: CASSLEHRQPQHF
size: once; J: TRBJ1-2; D: NA; V: TRBV7-6; DNA: TGTGCCAGCAGCCCCGCAGAAAACAGGAATCGCTACACCTTC; CDR3: CASSPAENRNRYTF
size: NA; J: TRBJ1-5; D: NA; V: TRBV28; DNA: TGTGCCAGCAGTTTCCTCGCCAATCAGCCCCAGCATTTT; CDR3: CASSFLANQPQHF
size: NA; J: TRBJ1-2; D: NA; V: TRBV4-3; DNA: TGCGCCAGCAGCCAAGTAGCGGCAGGGGAGCGCTATGGCTACACCTTC; CDR3: CASSQVAAGERYGYTF
size: few; J: TRBJ2-2; D: NA; V: TRBV20-1; DNA: TGCAGTGCTAGAGATCTAGTGACTCCGGGGACCGGGGAGCTGTTTTTT; CDR3: CSARDLVTPGTGELFF
size: NA; J: TRBJ2-4; D: TRBD2; V: TRBV4-3; DNA: TGCGCCAGCAGCCAAGACGTACCTAGCGGTAAAAACATTCAGTACTTC; CDR3: CASSQDVPSGKNIQYF
size: NA; J: TRBJ1-4; D: NA; V: TRBV21-1; DNA: NA; CDR3: CASSRQAFGQGATNEKLFF
size: many; J: TRBJ2-1; D: TRBD2; V: TRBV4-2; DNA: TGTGCCAGCAGCCAAGATCTTGCGGGGGGGTACAATGAGCAGTTCTTC; CDR3: CASSQDLAGGYNEQFF
size: NA; J: TRBJ2-4; D: TRBD2; V: TRBV29-1; DNA: TGCAGCGCGTCCCCAGGGACTATAGCCAAAAACATTCAGTACTTC; CDR3: CSASPGTIAKNIQYF
size: NA; J: TRBJ2-7; D: NA; V: TRBV6-1; DNA: TGTGCCAGCAGTGTACGGGGAAGGAGTTCCTACGAGCAGTACTTC; CDR3: CASSVRGRSSYEQYF
size: NA; J: TRBJ1-5; D: NA; V: TRBV7-9; DNA: TGTGCCAGCAGCTTAGGACAGAATAGCAATCAGCCCCAGCATTTT; CDR3: CASSLGQNSNQPQHF
size: NA; J: TRBJ1-1; D: TRBD1; V: TRBV18; DNA: TGTGCCAGCTCGCCCGGGACAGGGGGCTATGGTGAAGCTTTCTTT; CDR3: CASSPGTGGYGEAFF
size: NA; J: TRBJ1-5; D: TRBD1; V: TRBV20-1; DNA: TGCAGTGCCAACCCAGGGGGAAATCAGCCCCAGCATTTT; CDR3: CSANPGGNQPQHF
size: few; J: TRBJ2-7; D: NA; V: TRBV12-3/TRBV12-4; DNA: TGTGCCAGCAGCTACGGGGTAGCTTCGGGTTACGAGCAGTACTTC; CDR3: CASSYGVASGYEQYF
size: NA; J: TRBJ2-3; D: NA; V: TRBV5-8; DNA: TGTGCCATTACTACCAGGGCCACTAGCACAGATACGCAGTATTTT; CDR3: CAITTRATSTDTQYF